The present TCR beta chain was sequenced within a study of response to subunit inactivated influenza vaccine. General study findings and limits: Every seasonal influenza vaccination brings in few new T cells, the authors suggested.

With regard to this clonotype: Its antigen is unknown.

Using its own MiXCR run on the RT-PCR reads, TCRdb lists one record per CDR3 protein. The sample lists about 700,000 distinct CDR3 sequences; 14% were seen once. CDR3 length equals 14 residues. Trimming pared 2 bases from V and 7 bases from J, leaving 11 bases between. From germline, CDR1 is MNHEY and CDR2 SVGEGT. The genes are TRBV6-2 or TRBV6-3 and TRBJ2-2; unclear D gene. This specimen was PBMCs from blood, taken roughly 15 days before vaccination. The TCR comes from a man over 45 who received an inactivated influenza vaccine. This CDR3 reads CASSYEPGSGELFF. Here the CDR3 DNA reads TGTGCCAGCAGTTACGAGCCTGGCAGCGGGGAGCTGTTTTTT.